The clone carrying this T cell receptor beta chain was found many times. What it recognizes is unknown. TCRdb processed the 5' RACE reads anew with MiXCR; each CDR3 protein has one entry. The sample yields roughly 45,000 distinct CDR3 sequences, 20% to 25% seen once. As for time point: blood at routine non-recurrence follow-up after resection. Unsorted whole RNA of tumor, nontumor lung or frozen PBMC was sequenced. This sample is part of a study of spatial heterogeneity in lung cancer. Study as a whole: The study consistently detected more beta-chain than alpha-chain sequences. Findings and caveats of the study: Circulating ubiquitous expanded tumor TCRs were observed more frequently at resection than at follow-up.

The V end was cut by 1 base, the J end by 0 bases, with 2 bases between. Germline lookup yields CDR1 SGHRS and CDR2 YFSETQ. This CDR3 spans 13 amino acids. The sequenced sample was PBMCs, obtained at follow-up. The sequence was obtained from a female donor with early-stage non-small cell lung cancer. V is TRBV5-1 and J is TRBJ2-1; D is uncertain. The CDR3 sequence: CASSLTSYNEQFF. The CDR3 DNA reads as TGCGCCAGCAGCTTGACCTCCTACAATGAGCAGTTCTTC.